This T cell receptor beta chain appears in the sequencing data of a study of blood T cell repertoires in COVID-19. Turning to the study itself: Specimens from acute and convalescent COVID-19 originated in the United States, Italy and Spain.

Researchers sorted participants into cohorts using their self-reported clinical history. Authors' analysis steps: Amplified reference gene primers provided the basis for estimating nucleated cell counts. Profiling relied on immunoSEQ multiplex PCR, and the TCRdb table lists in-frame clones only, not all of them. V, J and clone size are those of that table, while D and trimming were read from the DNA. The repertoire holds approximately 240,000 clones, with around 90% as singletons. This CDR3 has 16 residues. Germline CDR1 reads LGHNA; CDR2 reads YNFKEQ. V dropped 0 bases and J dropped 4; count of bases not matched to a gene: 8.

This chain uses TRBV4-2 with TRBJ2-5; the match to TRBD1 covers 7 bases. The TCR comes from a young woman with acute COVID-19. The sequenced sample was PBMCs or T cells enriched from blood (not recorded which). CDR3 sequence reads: CASSQDSGKGAETQYF. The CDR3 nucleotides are TGTGCCAGCAGCCAAGATTCAGGCAAGGGGGCAGAGACCCAGTACTTC.